The 23 T cell receptor beta chains in this list originate from one sample, sequenced in a study of T cells after posttransplantation cyclophosphamide (dated by TCRdb to 2016 to 2017). To prepare the library, the immunoSEQ multiplex PCR assay was applied. The table comes from immuneACCESS by way of TCRdb, which keeps in-frame sequences with V and J called. Part of the clones is missing from these tables; in studies checked, under half for an unresolved V gene and the rest for unknown reasons. Present in this sample are 3,000 to 4,000 clones, roughly 80% of which were seen just once. The ten top clones hold less than 25% of the sample. Sequenced: CD8+ T cells sorted from bone marrow. The receptors originated from a woman aged 55-75 years in good health, CMV-negative, and a related stem cell transplant donor.

The V gene is TRBV20-1, the J gene TRBJ1-6; D remains unclear. Germline V CDR1 and CDR2: DFQATT, SNEGSKA (reference sequence). The CDR3 totals 11 residues. Trimming stripped 0 bases from V and 15 bases from J, with 9 bases between. CDR3 DNA sequence: TGCAGTGCTAGAGAATCGGGTCACCTCCACTTT. As protein: CSARESGHLHF.

The rearrangement joins TRBV6-5 to TRBJ2-1, with D perhaps TRBD2 (7 bases). The V gene's germline CDR1 is MNHEY and CDR2 SVGAGI. V was cut by 4 bases and J by 8 bases, with 12 bases left in between. The CDR3 sequence is 13 residues long. CDR3 nucleotides: TGTGCCAGCAGTTTGGGGGGGCTGGATGAGCAGTTCTTC. Its protein is CASSLGGLDEQFF.

This clone came up once. The J gene is TRBJ1-1, the V gene TRBV4-2; D is ambiguous. V gave up 2 bases and J gave up 8 bases, with 18 bases separating them. CDR3 length equals 15 residues. CDR1 is LGHNA, CDR2 YNFKEQ, per germline. Written as DNA, the CDR3 is TGTGCCAGCAGCCAATTAGTTTCCGAATTGAGCGAAGCTTTCTTT. Protein: CASSQLVSELSEAFF.

The gene calls are TRBV27 and TRBJ1-2; TRBD1 matches at 8 bases. J lost 6 bases, V lost 6 bases, and 9 bases had no gene match. Per germline, CDR1 MNHEY and CDR2 SMNVEV (reference sequence). This CDR3 region has 14 residues. CDR3 in DNA: TGTGCCAGCAGCCTCGACGGACAGGGAAATGGCTACACCTTC. Translated: CASSLDGQGNGYTF.

The chain employs TRBV13 and TRBJ2-7; 9 bases agree with TRBD2. Per the germline V gene, CDR1 is PRHDT and CDR2 is FYEKMQ (reference sequence). V lost 0 bases and J lost 2; bases outside the gene matches: 2. There are 15 residues in the CDR3. DNA for the CDR3: TGTGCCAGCAGCTTAGGGACTAGCGGCCCCTACGAGCAGTACTTC. Amino acids: CASSLGTSGPYEQYF.

V usage is TRBV10-3 and J usage is TRBJ2-7; no clear D gene. CDR1 is ENHRY, CDR2 SYGVKD, per germline. CDR3 size: 13 residues. V lost 3 bases, J lost 10 bases, and 16 bases lay in between. The DNA of the CDR3 is TGTGCCATCAGTGACCTCGGCCTCGACACCCAGTACGTC. Translation gives CAISDLGLDTQYV.

CDR3 bases: TGTGCCAGCAGTTTACTCCAGGGGGCGCACCCAAAGAACACTGAAGCTTTCTTT. It codes for CASSLLQGAHPKNTEAFF. The gene calls are TRBV28 and TRBJ1-1; 8 bases map to TRBD1. Germline assignment: CDR1 MDHEN and CDR2 SYDVKM. The length of the CDR3 is 18 residues. Trimming at V came to 2 bases and at J to 1 base, leaving 12 bases not matched to a gene.

CDR3: CASSERDRGRETQYF. The CDR3 nucleotides read TGTGCCAGCAGTGAGCGGGACAGGGGTCGAGAGACCCAGTACTTC. The chain links TRBV6-1 to TRBJ2-5; 10 bases agree with TRBD1. Trimming cost V 3 bases and J 4 bases; bases outside gene matches: 5. Germline CDR1 MNHNS, CDR2 SASEGT. This CDR3 contains 15 residues.

The V gene is TRBV4-3, the J gene TRBJ1-5, with D possibly TRBD1 on 5 matching bases. The V and J ends lost 0 bases and 3 bases respectively, with 12 bases between them. Germline assignment: CDR1 LGHNA and CDR2 YSLEER. The CDR3 spans 16 residues. CDR3 in amino acids: CASSQELGLFNQPQHF. The CDR3 DNA reads as TGCGCCAGCAGCCAAGAATTGGGACTATTCAATCAGCCCCAGCATTTT.

The sample holds one count of this clone. The chain carries TRBV7-3 and TRBJ2-7; the D gene is possibly TRBD1 (6 bases). The CDR3 is 16 residues long. Trimming stripped 2 bases from V and 1 base from J, with 15 bases between. Germline loops: CDR1 SGHTA, CDR2 FQGTGA. CDR3 residues: CASSLGGQGRSYEQYF. CDR3 DNA sequence: TGTGCCAGCAGCTTAGGGGGCCAGGGTCGTTCCTACGAGCAGTACTTC.

The chain joins TRBV7-3 to TRBJ2-1, with TRBD2 matching over 8 bases. V gave up 6 bases and J gave up 5 bases; unmatched junction bases: 9. CDR3 length: 15 amino acids. Germline V gene lookup returns CDR1 SGHTA and CDR2 FQGTGA. The CDR3 sequence is CASSDFGLADNEQFF. The CDR3 DNA reads TGTGCCAGCAGTGATTTCGGACTAGCTGACAATGAGCAGTTCTTC.

This chain connects TRBV4-1 to TRBJ2-1, with 8 bases matching TRBD2. The junction had 9 bases not matched to a gene; V was cut back by 3 bases and J by 8 bases. The germline CDR1 and CDR2 sequences are MGHRA and YSYEKL. The CDR3 spans 15 residues. CDR3 loop: CASSHLGGANYEQFF. Here the CDR3 DNA reads TGCGCCAGCAGCCACCTCGGGGGGGCTAACTATGAGCAGTTCTTC.

This chain links TRBV28 with TRBJ2-7; 7 bases map to TRBD2. The CDR3 is 14 amino acids. With V trimmed by 10 bases and J by 3 bases, 12 bases remained unmatched. Germline values: CDR1 MDHEN, CDR2 SYDVKM. CDR3 amino acids: CATRAGEKGYEQYF. The CDR3 bases are TGTGCCACCAGGGCGGGAGAGAAAGGCTACGAGCAGTACTTC.

This clone came up once. This chain links TRBV9 with TRBJ1-2, with 8 bases aligning to TRBD1. This CDR3 region has 14 residues. The J segment lost 4 bases and the V segment lost 2 bases, leaving 4 bases of the junction unmatched. Germline CDR1 is SGDLS and CDR2 is YYNGEE. The CDR3 region has the DNA TGTGCCAGCAGCGTTGGGACAGGACCCTATGGCTACACCTTC. Its translation: CASSVGTGPYGYTF.

This clone is large in the sample. The chain has TRBV19 and TRBJ1-2, with a tentative D call TRBD1 (5 bases). Germline CDR1 LNHDA, CDR2 SQIVND (reference sequence). With 4 bases removed from V and 6 bases from J, the gap between germline ends came to 9 bases. This CDR3 is built from 12 residues. The CDR3 DNA is TGTGCCAGTAGTACGACAGTCCATGGCTACACCTTC. It yields the protein CASSTTVHGYTF. Full variable domain (rest looked up from reference TRBV19 and TRBJ1-2): DGGITQSPKYLFRKEGQNVTLSCEQNLNHDAMYWYRQDPGQGLRLIYYSQIVNDFQKGDIAEGYSVSREKKESFPLTVTSAQKNPTAFYLCASSTTVHGYTFGSGTRLTVV.

V usage is TRBV4-2 and J usage is TRBJ1-1, with 8 bases identical to TRBD1. J lost 3 bases, V lost 0 bases, and 12 bases had no gene match. Germline assignment: CDR1 LGHNA and CDR2 YNFKEQ. The CDR3 consists of 18 residues. DNA for the CDR3: TGTGCCAGCAGCCAAGACGAGTTCGCCGGACAGGGTGACACTGAAGCTTTCTTT. Its protein is CASSQDEFAGQGDTEAFF.

This rearrangement joins TRBV7-9 to TRBJ2-1; maybe TRBD2 (6 bases). V lost 1 base, J lost 5 bases, and 18 bases lay in between. This CDR3 is 17 amino acids long. The germline V gene has CDR1 SEHNR and CDR2 FQNEAQ (reference sequence). CDR3 in amino acids: CASSLVGAGTENNEQFF. DNA for the CDR3: TGTGCCAGCAGCTTAGTCGGAGCGGGTACCGAGAACAATGAGCAGTTCTTC.

The rearrangement links TRBV2 to TRBJ2-7, with 10 bases matching TRBD2. The ends lost 6 bases at V and 5 bases at J; junction bases unmatched: 13. Germline values: CDR1 SNHLY, CDR2 FYNNEI. The CDR3 runs 16 residues. The CDR3 nucleotides are TGTGCCAGCAGGGACGCTAGCGGGAGCCTTTACCACGAGCAGTACTTC. This gives the protein CASRDASGSLYHEQYF.

This sequence joins TRBV6-4 and TRBJ1-1, with TRBD1 matching 8 bases. Per germline, CDR1 MRHNA and CDR2 SNTAGT. Germline trimming cut 3 bases from V and 8 bases from J; bases unmatched to any gene: 8. The CDR3 loop spans 14 amino acids. The CDR3 coding sequence is TGTGCCAGCAGTGAGACAGGGGAAGAAGAGGAAGCTTTCTTT. Translation gives CASSETGEEEEAFF.

V is TRBV18 and J is TRBJ2-7; 8 bases map to TRBD1. Losses at the gene ends were 0 bases for V and 0 bases for J; bases not matched to a gene: 16. CDR1 is KGHSH, CDR2 LQKENI, per germline. The length of the CDR3 is 20 residues. CDR3 in amino acids: CASSPPPGGMGSGLSYEQYF. DNA for the CDR3: TGTGCCAGCTCACCACCCCCAGGGGGCATGGGGAGCGGCCTCTCCTACGAGCAGTACTTC. Filled out from reference TRBV18 and TRBJ2-7, the complete variable domain reads NAGVMQNPRHLVRRRGQEARLRCSPMKGHSHVYWYRQLPEEGLKFMVYLQKENIIDESGMPKERFSAEFPKEGPSILRIQQVVRGDSAAYFCASSPPPGGMGSGLSYEQYFGPGTRLTVT.

The count of this clone is one. The chain joins TRBV5-1 to TRBJ2-1; 10 bases align to TRBD1. V trimming: 4 bases; J trimming: 9 bases; junction bases outside the gene matches: 10. Germline values: CDR1 SGHRS, CDR2 YFSETQ. The CDR3 consists of 15 residues. The CDR3 loop reads CASSEDRGESGEQFF. The CDR3 coding sequence is TGCGCCAGCAGCGAGGACAGGGGGGAAAGTGGTGAGCAGTTCTTC.

The chain carries TRBV5-1 and TRBJ2-3; D uncertain. With 4 bases removed from V and 1 base from J, the gap between germline ends came to 10 bases. This CDR3 contains 14 residues. CDR1 is SGHRS, CDR2 YFSETQ, per germline. In DNA, the CDR3 is TGCGCCAGCAGCGGCCCGTTGGGCACAGATACGCAGTATTTT. Its protein is CASSGPLGTDTQYF.

The chain employs TRBV7-9 and TRBJ2-1, with 7 bases fitting TRBD2. V lost 3 bases and J lost 5; bases outside the gene matches: 4. Germline CDR1 reads SEHNR; CDR2 reads FQNEAQ (reference sequence). This CDR3 spans 14 amino acids. CDR3 loop: CASSFGGGNNEQFF. For the CDR3, the DNA is TGTGCCAGCAGCTTTGGGGGAGGGAACAATGAGCAGTTCTTC.